Reported below is one T cell receptor (beta chain). This clonotype was detected ten times or more. Its specific antigen is unknown. No base quality values were provided; no much bigger clone lies one nucleotide off. Sample treatment or condition, as interpreted from the label and publication: in vitro stimulation with specific CMV peptide epitopes to enrich CMV-specific T cells. This specimen comes from a study of T cell repertoires in cytomegalovirus infection (dated by TCRdb to between 2018 and 2021). Broadly, across the study: Alongside well-studied HLA-B-restricted epitopes, the peptide stimulations were aimed at recently identified HLA-C-restricted CMV epitopes, whose presentation resists viral immunomodulation. Because public TCR beta signatures pointed to carriage of CMV infection together with the matching HLA type, the HLA type of each donor mattered for the analysis.

The research as a whole found: The ex vivo response was dominated by HLA-C-restricted CMV-specific TCR beta clonotypes, and the single most frequent clonotype in two of eight donors was supplied by these HLA-C-restricted clonotypes. In both this cohort and an independent cohort of more than 350 donors, the cumulative frequency of public TCR beta family members distinguished carriers of CMV infection plus the relevant HLA type.

The sequencer listed for this sample is Illumina HiSeq 1500. TCRdb's own reprocessing of the public reads used fastp at Q25 and MiXCR and kept productive beta chains. Identical CDR3 protein sequences are pooled into one entry, listed with their most common genes and DNA. The sample has roughly 920,000 distinct CDR3 sequences on record, around a third of them singletons. Together, the top ten hold over 12% of the sample. The clonotype originates from a human donor in good health (CMV status not recorded). Some clones in this sample may be carry-over from other donors' samples. The specimen was cultured CD8+ T cells from PBMCs, collected from culture after CMV antigen stimulation.

The DNA sequence reads TGTGCCAGCCGGGACAGTAGCAATCAGCCCCAGCATTTT. Translated, it reads CASRDSSNQPQHF. Here the chain combines TRBV6-1 and TRBJ1-5; 7 junctional bases match TRBD1. The junction shows trimming of 8 bases on V and 0 bases on J, and the gene matches do not reach 1 base of it. The germline V gene provides CDR1 MNHNS and CDR2 SASEGT. The CDR3 sequence holds 13 residues, the cysteine and phenylalanine included. CDR3 DNA is the only sequence kept; it has 39 bases, read in frame from the first base.